The source of this T cell receptor beta chain is a study of beta chain features in type 1 diabetes. Note on this clone: Its antigen is unknown.

cDNA synthesis used the whole RNA isolate, giving expressed TCRB sequences. Average reads for naive, central memory and regulatory T cell samples were about 3.57 million. Method: immunoSEQ multiplex PCR; TCRdb's copy keeps in-frame clones and lacks some. This repertoire shows 300,000 or so clones, roughly 8.8% found once; its top ten account for roughly 1%. The CDR3 contains 15 residues. Germline assignment: CDR1 SGHTA and CDR2 FQGNSA. The trim removed 5 bases at V and 5 bases at J, leaving 6 bases unmatched. Study findings and constraints: People with Type 1 diabetes carried modestly yet significantly shorter TCRB CDR3s in all four CD4+ subsets. Patients and controls would share equally any PCR tilt toward shorter templates. Insertions at VDJ junctions were less frequent in type 1 diabetes patients. These patients also deleted more nucleotides at the same junctions. Patients showed naive, central memory and Treg TCRB repertoires that appeared more similar than those of healthy donors.

The V and J genes are TRBV7-2 and TRBJ2-3; 11 bases agree with TRBD2. Sequenced sample: central memory CD4+ T cells from blood. The TCR sequence derives from a man aged 25 to 45 with type 1 diabetes. Here the CDR3 DNA reads TGTGCCAGCAGCACTCGACTAGCGGGGTTAGATACGCAGTATTTT. Amino acid sequence: CASSTRLAGLDTQYF.